The source of this T cell receptor (beta chain) is a study of shared clonotypes between healthy human individuals. Background on the study: Contributing individuals were two females and three males aged 18 to 49.

Overall study results and limits: Around 5% of naive CD4 clonotypes were shared across a handful of donors. Among the subsets, naive ones generally showed larger estimated richness than memory ones.

A word on this clone: The antigen is undetermined.

Some clones are missing from TCRdb's copy, which holds only in-frame ones; the method was immunoSEQ multiplex PCR. Of approximately 2.5 million clones listed, roughly 93% are singletons. Sequencing used naive CD4+ T cells from PBMCs. Specified subset: CD45RA+ positively selected. The receptor was isolated from a man younger than 30 in good health. Some clones in this sample may be carry-over from other donors' samples.

The CDR3 loop is CASSRNLAGEGYEQYF. CDR3 nucleotides: TGTGCCAGCAGCCGAAACCTAGCGGGAGAGGGCTACGAGCAGTACTTC. The chain combines TRBV11-2 with TRBJ2-7; TRBD2 matches 10 bases. Unmatched junction bases numbered 10, after V lost 5 bases and J lost 3 bases. From germline, CDR1 is SGHAT and CDR2 FQNNGV. The CDR3 is 16 residues long.